Listed here are 6 T cell receptor beta chains from one sample, sequenced in a study of blood T cells in healthy people across ages. Using a J-beta primer mix together with a sample-barcoded 5' primer, a second PCR was run for about 7 to 12 cycles. TCRdb reprocessed the 5' RACE reads with MiXCR, giving one entry per CDR3 protein. This sample has 650,000 to 800,000 distinct CDR3 sequences, with roughly half found just once. Material for sequencing was blood. These receptors were obtained from a woman aged 80 or over in good health.

This clonotype was counted at least ten times. The chain links TRBV7-9 to TRBJ2-5, with 7 nucleotides matching TRBD2. The CDR3 is made up of 16 amino acids. Germline CDR1 reads SEHNR; CDR2 reads FQNEAQ (reference sequence). Germline trimming cut 0 bases from V and 2 bases from J; bases unmatched to any gene: 6. The CDR3 coding sequence is TGTGCCAGCAGCTTAGCCGTACTACTAGCGCAAGAGACCCAGTACTTC. It specifies CASSLAVLLAQETQYF.

The chain is built from TRBV20-1 and TRBJ1-1; 10 positions match TRBD1. The germline gives CDR1 DFQATT, CDR2 SNEGSKA (reference sequence). The CDR3 has 17 residues. After removal of 0 bases from V and 2 bases from J, the junction contained 9 bases not matched to a gene. DNA of the CDR3: TGCAGTGCTAGAGATTGGGGACAGGGGATGGGCAACACTGAAGCTTTCTTT. As protein: CSARDWGQGMGNTEAFF.

There are many counts of this clonotype. The genes are TRBV29-1 and TRBJ1-2, with a weak D call TRBD1 (5 bases). The CDR3 spans 18 residues. V lost 4 bases to trimming and J lost 1 base, with 25 bases between them. Germline V gene data show CDR1 as SQVTM and CDR2 as ANQGSEA. For the CDR3, the DNA is TGCAGCGTTGCCACCACTTTATTGACAGTGTCGGGTAACTATGGCTACACCTTC. This codes for CSVATTLLTVSGNYGYTF.

This clonotype came up many times. The rearrangement links TRBV27 to TRBJ2-7, with TRBD1 identical over 8 bases. Germline CDR1 is MNHEY and CDR2 is SMNVEV (reference sequence). This CDR3 comprises 13 residues. The V segment lost 4 bases and the J segment 6 bases; nucleotides outside the gene matches: 5. The CDR3 bases are TGTGCCAGCAGTTACCCAGGGGGCTCCGAGCAGTACTTC. Translated: CASSYPGGSEQYF.

Many counts were recorded for this clonotype. The chain combines TRBV15 with TRBJ2-7; D might be TRBD1 (5 bases). V lost 3 bases and J lost 3, with 18 bases in between. CDR3 size: 16 residues. The germline V gene has CDR1 LNHNV and CDR2 YYDKDF (reference sequence). The CDR3 nucleotides are TGTGCCACCAGCAGTTACCCCACAGGCCTGAACTACGAGCAGTACTTC. Amino acids: CATSSYPTGLNYEQYF.

The chain joins TRBV6-2 or TRBV6-3 to TRBJ2-5, with D tentatively TRBD1 (6 bases). The J call may not be correct, given that the DNA end is closer to TRBJ2-7. There are 12 residues in the CDR3. Germline CDR1 reads MNHEY; CDR2 reads SVGEGT. The CDR3 here is CASSTGSNEQYF. DNA of the CDR3: TGTGCCAGCAGCACAGGGTCCAACGAGCAGTACTTC.